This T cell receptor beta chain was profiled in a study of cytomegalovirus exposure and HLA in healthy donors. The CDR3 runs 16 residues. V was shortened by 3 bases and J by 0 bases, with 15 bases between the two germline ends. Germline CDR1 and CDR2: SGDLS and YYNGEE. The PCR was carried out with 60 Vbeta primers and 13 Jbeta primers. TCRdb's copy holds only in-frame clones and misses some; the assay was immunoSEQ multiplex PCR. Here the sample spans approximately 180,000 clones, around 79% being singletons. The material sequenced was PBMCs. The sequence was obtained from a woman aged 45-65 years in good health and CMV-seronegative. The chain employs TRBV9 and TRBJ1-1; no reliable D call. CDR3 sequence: CASSAGEGRVNTEAFF. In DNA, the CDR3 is TGTGCCAGCAGCGCAGGTGAGGGAAGGGTGAACACTGAAGCTTTCTTT.